The next 28 T cell receptor beta chains were all read from a single sample in a study of T cells in localized non-small cell lung cancer. Sequencing was performed with immunoSEQ multiplex PCR; in TCRdb, only in-frame clones are kept and a portion is missing. In the table there are roughly 90,000 clones, roughly 91% of which are singletons. Sequences were derived from PBMCs, sampled before any cancer treatment. Receptor source: a woman between 35 and 75 years old with stage II squamous cell lung carcinoma.

The V call is TRBV6-5, the J call TRBJ2-5; D remains unclear. The V end lost 6 bases, the J end lost 3 bases, and 8 bases lay between the germline ends. The CDR3 consists of 12 residues. Germline V lookup: CDR1 MNHEY, CDR2 SVGAGI. In nucleotides, the CDR3 is TGTGCCAGCAGAGGGTCGGAAGAGACCCAGTACTTC. Its protein is CASRGSEETQYF.

V is TRBV19 and J is TRBJ2-1; D may be TRBD2 (6 bases). CDR3 length: 14 residues. Germline V lookup: CDR1 LNHDA, CDR2 SQIVND (reference sequence). The V end was cut by 3 bases, the J end by 4 bases, with 10 bases between. The CDR3 loop reads CASSIRELYNEQFF. DNA for the CDR3: TGTGCCAGTAGTATCCGGGAGCTGTACAATGAGCAGTTCTTC.

The chain combines TRBV7-9 with TRBJ2-3; 8 positions agree with TRBD2. From germline, CDR1 is SEHNR and CDR2 FQNEAQ (reference sequence). Trimming removed 0 bases from V and 2 bases from J; junction bases left unmatched: 7. The CDR3 extends over 17 amino acids. In nucleotides, the CDR3 is TGTGCCAGCAGCTTAGCATCGGGAGGGGTGAACACAGATACGCAGTATTTT. This encodes CASSLASGGVNTDTQYF.

This chain links TRBV4-1 with TRBJ1-1; D gene uncertain. Trimming removed 1 base from V and 1 base from J, with 13 bases in between. The CDR3 runs to 16 residues. CDR1 is MGHRA and CDR2 is YSYEKL in the germline V gene. In DNA form, the CDR3 reads TGCGCCAGCAGCCAAGGGACTCATAGGACGAACACTGAAGCTTTCTTT. It specifies CASSQGTHRTNTEAFF.

The rearrangement links TRBV5-4 to TRBJ1-2; no clear D gene. The germline V gene encodes CDR1 SGHNT and CDR2 YYREEE (reference sequence). The CDR3 is 13 residues long. Trimming removed 1 base from V and 3 bases from J, with 7 bases in between. The CDR3 here is CASSLSQDYGYTF. The CDR3 DNA is TGTGCCAGCAGCTTGAGTCAGGACTATGGCTACACCTTC. The full variable domain, its missing parts supplied by reference TRBV5-4 and TRBJ1-2, is ETGVTQSPTHLIKTRGQQVTLRCSSQSGHNTVSWYQQALGQGPQFIFQYYREEENGRGNFPPRFSGLQFPNYSSELNVNALELDDSALYLCASSLSQDYGYTFGSGTRLTVV.

The chain uses TRBV6-1 and TRBJ1-5, with 10 bases identical to TRBD1. The junction had 9 bases not matched to a gene; V was cut back by 7 bases and J by 9 bases. In germline, CDR1 is MNHNS, CDR2 SASEGT. The CDR3 is 14 residues long. The CDR3 spells CASTMGTGDRPQHF. CDR3 nucleotide sequence: TGTGCCAGCACCATGGGGACAGGGGACCGGCCCCAGCATTTT.

V gene TRBV5-1 combines with J gene TRBJ2-7, with TRBD2 identical over 13 bases. The trim removed 3 bases at V and 4 bases at J, leaving 7 bases unmatched. Germline V gene sequence: CDR1 SGHRS, CDR2 YFSETQ. The length of the CDR3 is 16 residues. The CDR3 DNA reads TGCGCCAGCAGCTCCGGCGGACTAGCGGGGGTTTACGAGCAGTACTTC. Its protein product is CASSSGGLAGVYEQYF.

This clone occurred once. CDR3 loop: CAITFTPSTSGDEQFF. For the CDR3, the DNA is TGTGCCATCACTTTCACACCCTCGACTAGCGGGGATGAGCAGTTCTTC. The chain has TRBV10-3 and TRBJ2-1; TRBD2 aligns across 11 bases. Germline CDR1 and CDR2: ENHRY and SYGVKD. The CDR3 has 16 amino acids. V lost 7 bases, J lost 8 bases, and 13 bases stayed unmatched.

This chain joins TRBV28 and TRBJ2-1, with TRBD2 identical over 8 bases. Per the germline V gene, CDR1 is MDHEN and CDR2 is SYDVKM. J was trimmed by 5 bases and V by 6 bases; bases with no gene match: 3. The CDR3 has 13 residues. This CDR3 is CASRLAGNNEQFF. In nucleotides, the CDR3 is TGTGCCAGCAGGTTAGCGGGGAACAATGAGCAGTTCTTC. Supplemented by reference TRBV28 and TRBJ2-1, the full variable domain reads DVKVTQSSRYLVKRTGEKVFLECVQDMDHENMFWYRQDPGLGLRLIYFSYDVKMKEKGDIPEGYSVSREKKERFSLILESASTNQTSMYLCASRLAGNNEQFFGPGTRLTVL.

This chain uses TRBV6-1 with TRBJ1-2, with D possibly being TRBD1 (6 bases). Germline-derived CDR1 and CDR2 are MNHNS and SASEGT. V was pared by 10 bases and J by 7 bases, with 22 bases between. The CDR3 runs 14 residues. The CDR3, as DNA: TGTGCCACCGGGGGGGCCGGCGCGTTGTTTGGCTACACCTTC. It translates to CATGGAGALFGYTF.

In this sample, this clone turned up once. The chain employs TRBV29-1 and TRBJ1-5, with D possibly TRBD1 on 5 matching bases. The CDR3 is 16 residues long. Germline CDR1 SQVTM, CDR2 ANQGSEA. V dropped 2 bases and J dropped 2 bases, with 16 bases sitting between them. CDR3 sequence (DNA): TGCAGCGTTGAACGCCTGGCAGGGTGGCGCAATCAGCCCCAGCATTTT. It specifies CSVERLAGWRNQPQHF.

The chain employs TRBV29-1 and TRBJ1-1; D not resolved. V was trimmed by 6 bases and J by 7 bases, leaving 15 bases between them. Looked up from germline, CDR1 is SQVTM and CDR2 is ANQGSEA. CDR3 length: 12 residues. The CDR3: CSVDGPSCEAFF. DNA for the CDR3: TGCAGCGTCGATGGGCCCAGCTGTGAAGCTTTCTTT.

This clone was counted only a few times. The chain employs TRBV19 and TRBJ1-5; the D gene is possibly TRBD1 (5 bases). CDR1 and CDR2 (germline): LNHDA, SQIVND (reference sequence). The V end lost 5 bases, the J end lost 0 bases, and 11 bases lay between the germline ends. The CDR3 has 15 residues. In DNA, the CDR3 is TGTGCCAGTAGTGAGGGGAGCCGTAGCAATCAGCCCCAGCATTTT. Translation gives CASSEGSRSNQPQHF.

The genes are TRBV5-1 and TRBJ2-1; D is possibly TRBD2 (5 bases). Germline assignment: CDR1 SGHRS and CDR2 YFSETQ. The CDR3 runs to 15 residues. Trimming left V 1 base short and J 3 bases short, with 11 bases between. The DNA of the CDR3 is TGCGCCAGCAGCTTGCTGAGGGCCAGCTACAATGAGCAGTTCTTC. Translating gives CASSLLRASYNEQFF.

The genes are TRBV6-1 and TRBJ1-5, with D unresolved. CDR1 and CDR2 from the germline V gene are MNHNS and SASEGT. The CDR3 runs 13 residues. Trimming shortened V by 0 bases and J by 9 bases, and 9 bases separated the two germline ends. CDR3 DNA: TGTGCCAGCAGTGAAGCGTCTGTCGGGCCCCAGCATTTT. Amino acids: CASSEASVGPQHF.

The chain uses TRBV10-1 and TRBJ1-5; D is perhaps TRBD1 (5 bases). The CDR3 length is 15 residues. V lost 2 bases to trimming and J lost 5 bases, with 13 bases between them. Germline V gene sequence: CDR1 WNHNN, CDR2 SYGVQD (reference sequence). The CDR3 sequence: CASSEKQAGYQPQHF. The CDR3 DNA is TGCGCCAGCAGTGAGAAGCAGGCAGGGTATCAGCCCCAGCATTTT.

The chain couples TRBV7-8 to TRBJ2-3, with no clear D. V was trimmed by 1 base and J by 2 bases, leaving 10 bases between them. Looked up from germline, CDR1 is SGHVS and CDR2 is FQNEAQ. The CDR3 has 15 amino acids. CDR3 region: CASSLVAIYTDTQYF. The CDR3 DNA reads as TGTGCCAGCAGCTTAGTTGCCATCTACACAGATACGCAGTATTTT.

This chain uses TRBV13 with TRBJ2-7; D is perhaps TRBD2 (6 bases). Deletions cut 1 base from V and 1 base from J, with 14 bases between. This CDR3 contains 16 residues. The germline CDR1 and CDR2 sequences are PRHDT and FYEKMQ (reference sequence). The CDR3 reads CASSLVFGSASYEQYF. In nucleotides, the CDR3 is TGTGCCAGCAGCTTAGTCTTCGGGAGTGCGTCCTACGAGCAGTACTTC.

This clone is a singleton in its sample. The V gene is TRBV7-9, the J gene TRBJ2-1, with 7 bases fitting TRBD2. This CDR3 has 15 amino acids. V lost 5 bases, J lost 7 bases, and 11 bases stayed unmatched. Germline CDR1 is SEHNR and CDR2 is FQNEAQ (reference sequence). In nucleotides, the CDR3 is TGTGCCAGCAGCGGAGCGGGATGGACGGAGAATGAGCAGTTCTTC. It specifies CASSGAGWTENEQFF.

The chain uses TRBV27 and TRBJ2-2; D is unclear. The CDR3 spans 14 residues. Per the germline V gene, CDR1 is MNHEY and CDR2 is SMNVEV (reference sequence). V lost 3 bases and J lost 5, with 10 bases in between. CDR3: CASSLEWRTGELFF. CDR3 nucleotides: TGTGCCAGCAGTTTGGAATGGCGGACCGGGGAGCTGTTTTTT.

The V gene is TRBV9, the J gene TRBJ2-7; D unclear. Germline CDR1 is SGDLS and CDR2 is YYNGEE. V was clipped by 0 bases and J by 0 bases, with 16 bases between them. The CDR3 spans 17 residues. The DNA for the CDR3 is TGTGCCAGCAGCGTAGCAGGTGGGAAGCGCAGCTCCTACGAGCAGTACTTC. Translating it yields CASSVAGGKRSSYEQYF.

The chain links TRBV5-1 to TRBJ2-7; 14 bases agree with TRBD2. Losses at the gene ends were 3 bases for V and 4 bases for J; bases not matched to a gene: 0. The CDR3 loop spans 14 amino acids. The germline V gene encodes CDR1 SGHRS and CDR2 YFSETQ. CDR3 sequence: CASSWTSGRYEQYF. The CDR3 DNA is TGCGCCAGCAGCTGGACTAGCGGGAGGTACGAGCAGTACTTC. Combining the CDR3 with reference TRBV5-1 and TRBJ2-7 gives the whole variable domain KAGVTQTPRYLIKTRGQQVTLSCSPISGHRSVSWYQQTPGQGLQFLFEYFSETQRNKGNFPGRFSGRQFSNSRSEMNVSTLELGDSALYLCASSWTSGRYEQYFGPGTRLTVT.

The chain recombines TRBV11-2 with TRBJ2-5; D is possibly TRBD1 or TRBD2 (6 bases each). V lost 4 bases to trimming and J lost 4 bases, with 16 bases between them. The CDR3 is made up of 15 amino acids. The V gene's germline CDR1 is SGHAT and CDR2 FQNNGV. In nucleotides, the CDR3 is TGTGCCAGCAGCTCGGAGGGGGGACCGGGAGAGACCCAGTACTTC. This translates into CASSSEGGPGETQYF.

J is TRBJ1-2 and V is TRBV15, with 11 bases matching TRBD1. In germline, CDR1 is LNHNV, CDR2 YYDKDF (reference sequence). J lost 5 bases, V lost 4 bases, and 6 bases had no gene match. The CDR3 totals 15 residues. The CDR3 is CATSKGQGEMYGYTF. The CDR3 DNA sequence: TGTGCCACCAGCAAGGGACAGGGGGAGATGTATGGCTACACCTTC.

The V gene is TRBV10-3, the J gene TRBJ2-7; D tentatively reads TRBD1 or TRBD2 (5 bases each). Trimming took off 4 bases at V and 7 bases at J, with 8 bases between the two ends. Germline CDR1 and CDR2: ENHRY and SYGVKD. This CDR3 region has 11 residues. The CDR3: CAISGGSEQYF. The DNA of the CDR3 is TGTGCCATCAGTGGGGGGAGTGAGCAGTACTTC.

The chain has TRBV15 and TRBJ1-2; D remains ambiguous. The CDR3 consists of 13 residues. Trimming took off 0 bases at V and 8 bases at J, with 10 bases between the two ends. The germline V gene has CDR1 LNHNV and CDR2 YYDKDF (reference sequence). CDR3 sequence: CATSRDPRQGYTF. CDR3 nucleotides: TGTGCCACCAGCAGAGACCCGCGGCAGGGCTACACCTTC.

This chain joins TRBV27 and TRBJ1-6, with D perhaps matching TRBD1 (6 bases). CDR3 length: 14 amino acids. Between the trimmed V and J ends, which lost 3 bases and 9 bases, there was a span of 12 bases. The germline V gene encodes CDR1 MNHEY and CDR2 SMNVEV (reference sequence). CDR3 in DNA: TGTGCCAGCAGTTTCCAGGGGCGAAGTTCACCCCTCCACTTT. This encodes CASSFQGRSSPLHF.

The genes are TRBV10-3 and TRBJ2-7; a possible D gene is TRBD1 (5 bases). The CDR3 extends over 15 amino acids. Trimming took 1 base from V and 5 from J, leaving 15 bases between them. The V gene's germline CDR1 is ENHRY and CDR2 SYGVKD. CDR3 nucleotide sequence: TGTGCCATCAGTGAGTTAGCAGGGTCTCGGGACGAGCAGTACTTC. Its protein product is CAISELAGSRDEQYF.